The 15 T cell receptor beta chains reported below all come from one sample, sequenced in a study of regulatory T cells in long-lasting Graves disease. Through Arm-PCR of CDR3 regions and iRepertoire HTBI primers, TCR beta libraries were built. TCRdb recomputed calls from the multiplex PCR reads with MiXCR, one row per CDR3 protein. The table lists hundreds of thousands of distinct CDR3 sequences, over 14% of them singletons, with about 8.2% in the top ten. The sample's time point: newly diagnosed GD, antithyroid drugs for less than 3 months. RNA extracted from PBMCs served as the sequencing template. These same data were also listed under a study on T cells in Graves' hyperthyroidism and ophthalmopathy.

Material: peripheral blood mononuclear cells (PBMCs), obtained at new diagnosis, from a patient treated with antithyroid drugs. The receptors were gathered from a woman in her thirties or forties with Graves disease.

This clonotype was counted many times. The chain joins TRBV11-1 to TRBJ2-5; 7 nucleotides match TRBD1. Looked up from germline, CDR1 is SGHAT and CDR2 is FQDESV (reference sequence). The junction had 14 bases not matched to a gene; V was cut back by 5 bases and J by 5 bases. The CDR3 extends over 16 amino acids. Here the CDR3 DNA reads TGTGCCAGCAGCCTACAGGGGTTTGGCCCGGGGGAGACCCAGTACTTC. This codes for CASSLQGFGPGETQYF.

There are many counts of this clonotype. The chain employs TRBV20-1 and TRBJ2-1; D is ambiguous. The CDR3 spans 12 residues. CDR1 and CDR2 (germline): DFQATT, SNEGSKA (reference sequence). The DNA for the CDR3 is TGCAGCTCCACCGTAGGCTGGGATGAGCAGTTCTTC. Translated, it gives CSSTVGWDEQFF.

The J gene is TRBJ2-5, the V gene TRBV9; no firm D call. V was shortened by 0 bases and J by 7 bases, with 16 bases between the two germline ends. The CDR3 is made up of 15 amino acids. Germline-derived CDR1 and CDR2 are SGDLS and YYNGEE. This CDR3 reads CASSVEATDGGTQYF. CDR3 nucleotide sequence: TGTGCCAGCAGCGTAGAAGCGACGGATGGTGGGACCCAGTACTTC.

Ten or more counts support this clonotype. The genes are TRBV27 and TRBJ2-7; 9 bases fit TRBD1. Germline V lookup: CDR1 MNHEY, CDR2 SMNVEV (reference sequence). The CDR3 sequence is 14 residues long. J was trimmed by 3 bases and V by 6 bases; bases with no gene match: 6. The CDR3 coding sequence is TGTGCCAGCAGCTTACAGGGGGCGATCTACGAGCAGTACTTC. Translating it yields CASSLQGAIYEQYF.

The table lists this clonotype with many counts. The chain links TRBV19 to TRBJ1-1; 9 nucleotides align to TRBD1. In germline, CDR1 is LNHDA, CDR2 SQIVND (reference sequence). V lost 5 bases and J lost 4; bases outside the gene matches: 5. The CDR3 has 14 amino acids. The CDR3 loop reads CASSVQGASTEAFF. The CDR3 DNA sequence: TGTGCCAGTAGTGTACAGGGGGCGTCCACTGAAGCTTTCTTT. The full variable domain, completed using reference TRBV19 and TRBJ1-1, is DGGITQSPKYLFRKEGQNVTLSCEQNLNHDAMYWYRQDPGQGLRLIYYSQIVNDFQKGDIAEGYSVSREKKESFPLTVTSAQKNPTAFYLCASSVQGASTEAFFGQGTRLTVV.

This clonotype occurred many times. J is TRBJ2-7 and V is TRBV20-1; TRBD1 aligns across 8 bases. Trimming cost V 0 bases and J 4 bases; bases outside gene matches: 5. Germline lookup yields CDR1 DFQATT and CDR2 SNEGSKA (reference sequence). The CDR3 has 14 residues. This CDR3 reads CSARDTGQGYEQYF. In DNA, the CDR3 is TGCAGTGCTAGAGATACTGGACAGGGATACGAGCAGTACTTC.

This clonotype was found once. The chain employs TRBV7-9 and TRBJ2-3, with D possibly being TRBD2 (7 bases). Germline V gives CDR1 SEHNR, CDR2 FQNEAQ (reference sequence). The CDR3 has 19 amino acids. V shed 5 bases and J shed 2 bases, with 26 bases lying between them. CDR3 region: CASSLSGGLGLRVTDTQYF. CDR3 DNA sequence: TGTGCCAGCAGCCTATCGGGGGGCCTCGGGCTGCGAGTCACAGATACGCAGTATTTT.

This chain connects TRBV6-2 or TRBV6-3 to TRBJ1-2; D is undetermined. Trimming pared 6 bases from V and 2 bases from J, leaving 10 bases between. The germline V gene has CDR1 MNHEY and CDR2 SVGEGT. The CDR3 runs 13 residues. The CDR3 sequence is CASRPGANYGYTF. The CDR3 coding sequence is TGTGCCAGCAGGCCCGGCGCAAACTATGGCTACACCTTC.

This clonotype showed up many times. The chain recombines TRBV12-3 or TRBV12-4 with TRBJ2-5; TRBD1 or TRBD2 may be the D gene (5 bases each). This CDR3 region has 15 residues. V shed 5 bases and J shed 3 bases, with 16 bases lying between them. The CDR3 sequence is CASSLGLGDEETQYF. DNA of the CDR3: TGTGCCAGCAGTCTCGGACTGGGGGACGAAGAGACCCAGTACTTC.

The chain couples TRBV11-1 to TRBJ2-1; D tentatively reads TRBD1 or TRBD2 (5 bases each). CDR1 is SGHAT and CDR2 is FQDESV in the germline V gene (reference sequence). V was shortened by 3 bases and J by 7 bases, with 16 bases between the two germline ends. CDR3 size: 15 residues. The CDR3 sequence is CASSLAGGGLNEQFF. CDR3 DNA: TGTGCCAGCAGCTTGGCGGGTGGGGGTTTGAATGAGCAGTTCTTC.

J is TRBJ2-1 and V is TRBV20-1; D may be TRBD1 or TRBD2 (6 bases each). The CDR3 contains 15 residues. Trimming took off 0 bases at V and 8 bases at J, with 17 bases between the two ends. The germline gives CDR1 DFQATT, CDR2 SNEGSKA (reference sequence). CDR3 loop: CSARDWGAGKDEQFF. As DNA, the CDR3 is TGCAGTGCTAGAGATTGGGGGGCCGGGAAGGATGAGCAGTTCTTC.

This clonotype was detected many times. The chain couples TRBV2 to TRBJ2-2; 8 bases agree with TRBD2. The CDR3 totals 15 residues. V shed 7 bases, J shed 2 bases, and the junction held 6 bases outside the gene matches. Germline lookup yields CDR1 SNHLY and CDR2 FYNNEI. The CDR3 here is CASIREGHNTGELFF. Written as DNA, the CDR3 is TGTGCCAGCATACGGGAGGGACATAACACCGGGGAGCTGTTTTTT.

This clonotype has ten or more counts. The rearrangement links TRBV29-1 to TRBJ1-1; no reliable D call. Germline V CDR1 and CDR2: SQVTM, ANQGSEA. This CDR3 contains 11 residues. Trimming removed 3 bases from V and 2 bases from J, with 4 bases in between. The CDR3 DNA sequence: TGCAGCGTTGAGAGAAACACTGAAGCTTTCTTT. The encoded protein is CSVERNTEAFF.

This clonotype was recorded a few times. The chain combines TRBV19 with TRBJ2-7; no clear D. The ends were cut back, 1 base at V and 5 bases at J, with 18 bases in the middle. This CDR3 is built from 16 residues. Germline V lookup: CDR1 LNHDA, CDR2 SQIVND (reference sequence). The CDR3 bases are TGTGCCAGTAGTATAGCCGGCCGTTTGTATCCCCACGAGCAGTACTTC. This encodes CASSIAGRLYPHEQYF.

This clonotype has ten or more counts. The chain joins TRBV7-2 to TRBJ1-1; 7 nucleotides align to TRBD1. V lost 0 bases and J lost 4; bases outside the gene matches: 5. Germline V lookup: CDR1 SGHTA, CDR2 FQGNSA. CDR3 length: 15 amino acids. CDR3 bases: TGTGCCAGCAGCTTAGCGAGGGCAGGGGGCACTGAAGCTTTCTTT. As protein: CASSLARAGGTEAFF.